The 15 T cell receptor beta chains in this list originate from one sample, sequenced in a study of blood T cell repertoires in COVID-19. The method was immunoSEQ multiplex PCR; TCRdb's version includes in-frame clones alone and lacks a portion of them. The sample has approximately 43,000 clones; about four fifths are singletons. Material: peripheral blood. These receptors originate from a man aged 35-49 years with active or convalescent COVID-19.

This sequence joins TRBV6-5 and TRBJ1-1; 7 nucleotides match TRBD1. Germline lookup yields CDR1 MNHEY and CDR2 SVGAGI. The V segment lost 5 bases and the J segment 4 bases; nucleotides outside the gene matches: 4. The CDR3 extends over 13 amino acids. The CDR3 DNA follows: TGTGCCAGCAGTCCGTACAGGGGCACTGAAGCTTTCTTT. Amino acid sequence: CASSPYRGTEAFF.

CDR3 sequence (DNA): TGTGCCAGCAGTTTATGGACCACAGGGGCGAAAGGTTACGAGCAGTACTTC. It encodes CASSLWTTGAKGYEQYF. This chain uses TRBV27 with TRBJ2-7; 7 bases agree with TRBD1. V shed 1 base, J shed 4 bases, and the junction held 13 bases outside the gene matches. Germline lookup yields CDR1 MNHEY and CDR2 SMNVEV (reference sequence). The CDR3 is 17 amino acids.

The chain combines TRBV5-8 with TRBJ1-5; D possibly corresponds to TRBD1 (5 bases). CDR1 and CDR2 (germline): SGHTS, YDEGEE. Trimming pared 5 bases from V and 3 bases from J, leaving 12 bases between. The CDR3 length is 14 residues. DNA for the CDR3: TGTGCCAGCAGTTTTGACAGACTCAATCAGCCCCAGCATTTT. This gives the protein CASSFDRLNQPQHF. Looking up the rest from reference TRBV5-8 and TRBJ1-5 gives the full variable domain: EAGVTQSPTHLIKTRGQQATLRCSPISGHTSVYWYQQALGLGLQFLLWYDEGEERNRGNFPPRFSGRQFPNYSSELNVNALELEDSALYLCASSFDRLNQPQHFGDGTRLSIL.

The chain combines TRBV5-5 with TRBJ1-2, with 8 bases identical to TRBD1. Germline CDR1 is SGHKS and CDR2 is YYEKEE (reference sequence). The CDR3 has 16 amino acids. V was clipped by 3 bases and J by 8 bases; unmatched bases: 15. As DNA, the CDR3 is TGTGCCAGCAGCTCCCTGGTACTCACAGGGGGACAAGGCTACACCTTC. Translating gives CASSSLVLTGGQGYTF.

The gene calls are TRBV6-6 and TRBJ1-3; D may be TRBD1 (6 bases). The CDR3 spans 14 residues. CDR1 and CDR2 (germline): MNHNY, SVGAGI (reference sequence). The ends were cut back, 6 bases at V and 4 bases at J, with 13 bases in the middle. CDR3 region: CASSSTGPGNTIYF. The CDR3 coding sequence is TGTGCCAGCAGCAGTACAGGGCCCGGAAACACCATATATTTT.

The chain has TRBV6-6 and TRBJ1-4; no firm D call. The ends were cut back, 2 bases at V and 7 bases at J, with 11 bases in the middle. CDR3 length: 14 residues. The germline V gene has CDR1 MNHNY and CDR2 SVGAGI (reference sequence). CDR3 loop: CASSYPEIREKLFF. DNA for the CDR3: TGTGCCAGCAGTTACCCCGAGATACGTGAAAAACTGTTTTTT.

This chain links TRBV7-2 with TRBJ1-6, with TRBD1 matching over 7 bases. This CDR3 spans 14 amino acids. CDR1 is SGHTA, CDR2 FQGNSA, per germline. The ends lost 3 bases at V and 7 bases at J; junction bases unmatched: 3. The CDR3 DNA reads as TGTGCCAGCAGCTTGCCGGGACAGAATTCACCCCTCCACTTT. It specifies CASSLPGQNSPLHF.

The chain employs TRBV9 and TRBJ2-7; D is undetermined. The germline V and J ends were trimmed by 0 bases and 5 bases, with 12 bases remaining between them. The germline gives CDR1 SGDLS, CDR2 YYNGEE. CDR3 length: 14 amino acids. The CDR3 DNA reads as TGTGCCAGCAGCGTAGACATGACAACCCACGAGCAGTACTTC. Protein: CASSVDMTTHEQYF.

This clone was detected only once. The chain uses TRBV6-5 and TRBJ2-5; 11 positions agree with TRBD1. V was pared by 6 bases and J by 13 bases, with 16 bases of the junction left unmatched. The CDR3 contains 15 residues. Germline CDR1 reads MNHEY; CDR2 reads SVGAGI. The CDR3 spells CASRLSGTGGEKTYF. CDR3 sequence (DNA): TGTGCCAGCAGGCTATCCGGGACAGGGGGAGAAAAAACGTACTTC.

The V and J genes are TRBV7-3 and TRBJ2-2; TRBD1 agrees at 11 bases. CDR3 length: 17 amino acids. The ends lost 5 bases at V and 1 base at J; junction bases unmatched: 6. Per the germline V gene, CDR1 is SGHTA and CDR2 is FQGTGA. CDR3 protein: CASSPRTGGLNTGELFF. The CDR3 bases are TGTGCCAGCAGCCCGAGGACAGGGGGCCTGAACACCGGGGAGCTGTTTTTT. Drawing the rest from reference TRBV7-3 and TRBJ2-2, the complete variable domain is GAGVSQTPSNKVTEKGKYVELRCDPISGHTALYWYRQSLGQGPEFLIYFQGTGAADDSGLPNDRFFAVRPEGSVSTLKIQRTERGDSAVYLCASSPRTGGLNTGELFFGEGSRLTVL.

The chain links TRBV30 to TRBJ1-3; TRBD1 is a possible D gene (6 bases). The V end was cut by 5 bases, the J end by 1 base, with 15 bases between. The germline gives CDR1 GTSNPN, CDR2 SVGIG (reference sequence). CDR3 length: 15 residues. CDR3 sequence: CAWDRYRASGNTIYF. The CDR3 DNA reads TGTGCCTGGGACCGGTACAGGGCTTCTGGAAACACCATATATTTT.

The chain couples TRBV29-1 to TRBJ2-2; no firm D call. Germline V gives CDR1 SQVTM, CDR2 ANQGSEA. The CDR3 sequence is 12 residues long. V was shortened by 4 bases and J by 2 bases, with 5 bases between the two germline ends. The CDR3 reads CSVGRNTGELFF. Written as DNA, the CDR3 is TGCAGCGTTGGCAGAAACACCGGGGAGCTGTTTTTT.

This clone was picked up a small number of times. The chain recombines TRBV28 with TRBJ1-3; a weak D match, TRBD1 (6 bases). V was pared by 3 bases and J by 5 bases, with 14 bases between. This CDR3 contains 15 residues. CDR1 is MDHEN, CDR2 SYDVKM, per germline. The CDR3: CASSFPRQGRNTIYF. The CDR3 DNA reads TGTGCCAGCAGTTTTCCCCGGCAGGGGAGAAACACCATATATTTT.

J is TRBJ2-1 and V is TRBV9; tentatively, D is TRBD2 (6 bases). The length of the CDR3 is 17 residues. Deletions cut 0 bases from V and 0 bases from J, with 13 bases between. Per germline, CDR1 SGDLS and CDR2 YYNGEE. The CDR3 DNA reads TGTGCCAGCAGCGTAGTGGCTAGCGCGAGCTCCTACAATGAGCAGTTCTTC. Amino acid sequence: CASSVVASASSYNEQFF.

This clone has only a few counts. The chain has TRBV5-6 and TRBJ2-5; 8 nucleotides line up with TRBD2. V was pared by 3 bases and J by 13 bases, with 14 bases of the junction left unmatched. This CDR3 has 14 residues. Germline CDR1 reads SGHDT; CDR2 reads YYEEEE. CDR3 loop: CASSSPGTSQSPYF. CDR3 coding DNA: TGTGCCAGCAGCTCCCCGGGGACTAGTCAGTCCCCGTACTTC.